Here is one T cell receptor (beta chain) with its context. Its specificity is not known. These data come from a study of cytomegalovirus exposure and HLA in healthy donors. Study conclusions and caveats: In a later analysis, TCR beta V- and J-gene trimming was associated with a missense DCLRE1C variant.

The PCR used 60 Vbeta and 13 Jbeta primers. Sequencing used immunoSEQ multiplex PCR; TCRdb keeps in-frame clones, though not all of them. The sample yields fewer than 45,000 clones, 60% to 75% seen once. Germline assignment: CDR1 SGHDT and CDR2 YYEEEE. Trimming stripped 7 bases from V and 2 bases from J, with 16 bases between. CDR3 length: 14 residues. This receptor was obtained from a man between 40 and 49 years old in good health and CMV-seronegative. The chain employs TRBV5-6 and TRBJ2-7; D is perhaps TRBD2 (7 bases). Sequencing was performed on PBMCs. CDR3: CASARGAGAYEQYF. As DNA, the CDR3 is TGTGCCAGCGCACGGGGGGCAGGGGCCTACGAGCAGTACTTC.